The TCR beta chain described here comes from a study of T cell repertoires in cytomegalovirus infection. As for the study in general: Recently identified HLA-C-restricted CMV epitopes were used, and well-studied HLA-B-restricted CMV epitopes were used as well. Carrying CMV and the relevant HLA type showed in public TCR beta signatures.

Study conclusions and caveats: CMV carriers with the relevant HLA were identified by cumulative public TCR beta family frequency.

This clonotype was seen at least ten times. Antigen specificity is unknown. MiXCR was run by TCRdb on the reads, yielding one entry per CDR3 protein. This sample has approximately 120,000 distinct CDR3 sequences, with approximately 28% found just once. After removal of 4 bases from V and 4 bases from J, the junction contained 6 bases not matched to a gene. Looked up from germline, CDR1 is MNHNS and CDR2 is SASEGT. The CDR3 extends over 16 amino acids. The sample consisted of CD8+ T cells from cultured PBMCs, taken from culture after CMV antigen stimulation. The receptor was derived from a human donor in good health (CMV status not recorded). Some clones in this sample may be carry-over from other donors' samples. This chain connects TRBV6-1 to TRBJ2-1, with TRBD2 matching 11 bases. This CDR3 is CASSAQLAGEYNEQFF. CDR3 coding DNA: TGTGCCAGCAGTGCCCAACTAGCGGGGGAATACAATGAGCAGTTCTTC.